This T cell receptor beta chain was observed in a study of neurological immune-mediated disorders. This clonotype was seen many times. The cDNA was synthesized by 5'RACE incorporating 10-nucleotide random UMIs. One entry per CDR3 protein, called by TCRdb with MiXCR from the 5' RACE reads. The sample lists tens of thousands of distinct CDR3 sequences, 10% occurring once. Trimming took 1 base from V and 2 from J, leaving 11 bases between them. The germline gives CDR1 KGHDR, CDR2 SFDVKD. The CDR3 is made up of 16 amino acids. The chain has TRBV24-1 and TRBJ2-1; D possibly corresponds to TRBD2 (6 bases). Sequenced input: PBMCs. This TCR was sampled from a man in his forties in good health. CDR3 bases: TGTGCCACCAGTGATTTCGGGGGACCCGCCTACAATGAGCAGTTCTTC. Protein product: CATSDFGGPAYNEQFF.